Detailed here is one T cell receptor beta chain. Sequencing of TCR beta, carried out with a high-throughput approach, was applied to CD8+ and CD4+ T cells from the blood. The record originates from a study of CD8 T cells in Susac syndrome. Study at large: Among the Susac syndrome patients sequenced, over five had active disease and fewer than 10 were in remission.

Random-hexamer reverse transcription was applied to 0.5 to 1 ug RNA. Amplification of TCR beta CDR3 spanned 54 Vbeta and 13 Jbeta via immunoSEQ multiplex PCR. TCRdb re-analysed the immunoSEQ multiplex PCR reads in MiXCR, keeping a single row per CDR3 protein. The sample yields some 240,000 distinct CDR3 sequences, about 96% seen once. The CDR3 is 16 residues long. The V gene end was trimmed by 5 bases and the J gene end by 2 bases; junction bases not matched to a gene: 10. Sequenced sample: CD4+ T cells from PBMCs. The V call is TRBV12-3 or TRBV12-4, the J call TRBJ2-3, with 7 bases aligning to TRBD2. This TCR derives from a human donor with Susac syndrome. This CDR3 reads CASSPTLAGFTDTQYF. DNA of the CDR3: TGTGCCAGCAGTCCCACCTTAGCGGGTTTCACAGATACGCAGTATTTT.